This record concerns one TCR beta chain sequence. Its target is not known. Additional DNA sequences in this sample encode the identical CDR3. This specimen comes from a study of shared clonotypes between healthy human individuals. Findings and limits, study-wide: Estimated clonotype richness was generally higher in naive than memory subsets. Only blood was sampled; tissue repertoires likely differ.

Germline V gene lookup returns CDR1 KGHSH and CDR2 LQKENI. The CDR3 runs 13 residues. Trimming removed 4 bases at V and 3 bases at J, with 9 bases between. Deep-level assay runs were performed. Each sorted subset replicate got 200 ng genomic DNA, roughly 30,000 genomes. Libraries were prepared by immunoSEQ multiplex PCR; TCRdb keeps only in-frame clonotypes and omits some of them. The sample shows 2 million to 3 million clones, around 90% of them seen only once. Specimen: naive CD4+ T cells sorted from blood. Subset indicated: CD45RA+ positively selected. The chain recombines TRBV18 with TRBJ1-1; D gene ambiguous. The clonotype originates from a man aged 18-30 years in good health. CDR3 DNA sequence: TGTGCCAGCTCACAAGGCCTAGACACTGAAGCTTTCTTT. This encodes CASSQGLDTEAFF.